Each of the 16 T cell receptor beta chains below was sequenced from the same sample in a study of low-dose radiotherapy and immunotherapy resistance in tumors. With TRAV- and TRBV-specific primers, first-strand cDNA was made, covering the alpha and beta chains. It was with a constant-region primer and a V-primer adapter that TCRs were amplified over approximately 18 PCR cycles. TCRdb used MiXCR to reprocess the reads, holding one entry per CDR3 protein. The sample has under 95,000 distinct CDR3 sequences, 18% seen once. Time point reported: before trial treatment. The sample in question was PBMCs, obtained before treatment. Every receptor here comes from a male donor with prostate cancer.

In its sample, this clonotype was seen many times. This sequence joins TRBV6-2 or TRBV6-3 and TRBJ2-5; the D gene could be TRBD1 or TRBD2 (5 bases each). The CDR3 totals 15 residues. Trimming took 7 bases from V and 4 from J, leaving 19 bases between them. Germline V gives CDR1 MNHEY, CDR2 SVGEGT. CDR3 nucleotide sequence: TGTGCCAGCACTTCCGATCGGGACGGAATAGAGACCCAGTACTTC. Protein sequence: CASTSDRDGIETQYF.

This clonotype came up many times. V and J are TRBV7-7 and TRBJ2-5, with a weak D call TRBD2 (6 bases). The V gene's germline CDR1 is SSHAT and CDR2 FNYEAQ (reference sequence). The CDR3 length is 14 residues. Trimming left V 1 base short and J 7 bases short, with 13 bases between. The CDR3: CASSLGLEEGTQYF. The DNA for the CDR3 is TGTGCCAGCAGCTTAGGACTAGAGGAGGGGACCCAGTACTTC.

The chain employs TRBV20-1 and TRBJ2-3, with 12 positions matching TRBD2. CDR1 DFQATT and CDR2 SNEGSKA come from the germline V gene (reference sequence). The V and J ends lost 6 bases and 6 bases, in that order; junction bases with no gene match: 13. This CDR3 has 16 amino acids. CDR3 in amino acids: CSAMHLLAGGSDTQYF. CDR3 DNA: TGCAGTGCCATGCACTTACTAGCGGGGGGTTCGGATACGCAGTATTTT.

This clonotype is a singleton in its sample. The V gene is TRBV4-3, the J gene TRBJ1-5; TRBD1 matches 7 bases. Germline lookup yields CDR1 LGHNA and CDR2 YSLEER. V lost 2 bases and J lost 0; bases outside the gene matches: 7. CDR3 length equals 17 residues. CDR3 protein: CASSQSAGGDSNQPQHF. The CDR3 region has the DNA TGCGCCAGCAGCCAATCCGCAGGGGGAGATAGCAATCAGCCCCAGCATTTT.

This clonotype was picked up many times. The chain links TRBV29-1 to TRBJ2-2; 11 bases map to TRBD2. Unmatched junction bases numbered 3, after V lost 5 bases and J lost 4 bases. This CDR3 region has 14 residues. Germline assignment: CDR1 SQVTM and CDR2 ANQGSEA. The CDR3 bases are TGCAGCGTTTATAGCGGGGGGGCCACCGGGGAGCTGTTTTTT. Translating it yields CSVYSGGATGELFF.

This clonotype was counted many times. This chain's CDR3 is CASGTGVYQPQHF. In DNA, the CDR3 is TGTGCCAGCGGGACAGGGGTCTATCAGCCCCAGCATTTT. This rearrangement joins TRBV27 to TRBJ1-5; 10 bases fit TRBD1. CDR1 and CDR2 (germline): MNHEY, SMNVEV (reference sequence). This CDR3 is built from 13 residues. V shed 8 bases, J shed 5 bases, and the junction held 3 bases outside the gene matches.

This clonotype was recorded at least ten times. V is TRBV9 and J is TRBJ1-1, with a weak D call TRBD1 (6 bases). The CDR3 extends over 15 amino acids. V gave up 1 base and J gave up 4 bases, with 14 bases separating them. Germline V gene sequence: CDR1 SGDLS, CDR2 YYNGEE. The CDR3 loop reads CASSVKGHSSTEAFF. Here the CDR3 DNA reads TGTGCCAGCAGCGTAAAGGGACATTCGAGCACTGAAGCTTTCTTT.

The chain employs TRBV27 and TRBJ2-5, with a possible D match to TRBD1 (6 bases). The V end lost 5 bases, the J end lost 2 bases, and 18 bases lay between the germline ends. From germline, CDR1 is MNHEY and CDR2 SMNVEV (reference sequence). This CDR3 has 16 residues. The CDR3 DNA reads TGTGCCAGCAGTCCAAACACCCGGACAGAGCAAGAGACCCAGTACTTC. Protein product: CASSPNTRTEQETQYF.

This clonotype was recorded at least ten times. The chain joins TRBV5-1 to TRBJ2-5, with 9 bases matching TRBD1. The V and J ends lost 10 bases and 4 bases, in that order; junction bases with no gene match: 8. Germline-derived CDR1 and CDR2 are SGHRS and YFSETQ. CDR3 length equals 13 residues. The CDR3 DNA is TGCGCCGGGGGGACAGGGCTTACAGAGACCCAGTACTTC. This sequence encodes CAGGTGLTETQYF.

This clonotype was seen at least ten times. The chain employs TRBV29-1 and TRBJ2-7; 7 bases line up with TRBD1. The CDR3 has 14 residues. CDR1 is SQVTM and CDR2 is ANQGSEA in the germline V gene. V dropped 5 bases and J dropped 3; count of bases not matched to a gene: 10. The CDR3: CSVSQGLRDYEQYF. DNA for the CDR3: TGCAGCGTTTCACAGGGGCTACGGGACTACGAGCAGTACTTC.

This clonotype was observed many times. V gene TRBV30 combines with J gene TRBJ2-6; the match to TRBD1 covers 10 bases. Germline values: CDR1 GTSNPN, CDR2 SVGIG (reference sequence). The CDR3 sequence is 19 residues long. After removal of 3 bases from V and 3 bases from J, the junction contained 14 bases not matched to a gene. This chain's CDR3 is CAWSPRQGARVIGANVLTF. DNA for the CDR3: TGTGCCTGGAGCCCCCGACAGGGGGCGCGGGTGATTGGGGCCAACGTCCTGACTTTC.

This clonotype came up many times. The chain combines TRBV7-2 with TRBJ2-2; D call uncertain. The germline V gene encodes CDR1 SGHTA and CDR2 FQGNSA. V lost 1 base, J lost 5 bases, and 11 bases lay in between. The CDR3 spans 15 residues. The CDR3 sequence: CASSLDGHWTGELFF. CDR3 in DNA: TGTGCCAGCAGCTTAGATGGGCATTGGACCGGGGAGCTGTTTTTT.

This clonotype occurred many times. The chain has TRBV7-8 and TRBJ1-3, with a possible D match to TRBD1 (5 bases). V was cut by 5 bases and J by 2 bases, with 19 bases left in between. Germline V gene sequence: CDR1 SGHVS, CDR2 FQNEAQ. The CDR3 covers 17 residues. CDR3 sequence (DNA): TGTGCCAGCAGCAAACCAACCGGCGGGGGTGCTGGAAACACCATATATTTT. Translation: CASSKPTGGGAGNTIYF.

This clonotype was seen ten or more times. The chain links TRBV18 to TRBJ2-7; D gene uncertain. This CDR3 region has 12 residues. Looked up from germline, CDR1 is KGHSH and CDR2 is LQKENI. V lost 2 bases and J 6 bases, leaving 8 bases between the germline ends. The DNA of the CDR3 is TGTGCCAGCTCACCAGCGACGGGCGAGCAGTACTTC. Encoded protein: CASSPATGEQYF.

This clonotype was counted many times. The rearrangement links TRBV3-1 to TRBJ2-7; D is uncertain. Germline V gene data show CDR1 as LGHDT and CDR2 as YNNKEL (reference sequence). The CDR3 totals 14 residues. Trimming took 7 bases from V and 0 from J, leaving 13 bases between them. CDR3 protein: CASTWGFSSYEQYF. As DNA, the CDR3 is TGTGCCAGCACCTGGGGTTTCAGCTCCTACGAGCAGTACTTC.

This clonotype was seen at least ten times. This chain joins TRBV7-2 and TRBJ2-1; 10 bases match TRBD1. This CDR3 has 15 residues. Trimming at V came to 4 bases and at J to 5 bases, leaving 5 bases not matched to a gene. CDR1 SGHTA and CDR2 FQGNSA come from the germline V gene. The CDR3 DNA reads TGTGCCAGCAGCTCGGACAGGGGGAATAACAATGAGCAGTTCTTC. Its translation: CASSSDRGNNNEQFF.